A single sample is the source of the 7 T cell receptor beta chains below, sequenced in a study of blood T cell repertoires in COVID-19. The data were produced by immunoSEQ multiplex PCR, yet TCRdb's version contains in-frame clones alone and is incomplete. The sample lists about 43,000 clones; around 86% were seen once. Sequencing was done on a sample of peripheral blood. The receptor source for this set is a man in his 60s with active COVID-19.

The rearrangement uses TRBV14 and TRBJ1-6; 8 bases map to TRBD1. J was trimmed by 8 bases and V by 0 bases; bases with no gene match: 6. The length of the CDR3 is 16 residues. Germline V gene data show CDR1 as SGHDN and CDR2 as FVKESK. This chain's CDR3 is CASSQDTGQGYSPLHF. The DNA for the CDR3 is TGTGCCAGCAGCCAAGATACCGGACAGGGTTATTCACCCCTCCACTTT.

The gene calls are TRBV28 and TRBJ1-2; 10 bases are shared with TRBD1. V shed 4 bases, J shed 5 bases, and the junction held 10 bases outside the gene matches. CDR3 size: 16 residues. Germline V lookup: CDR1 MDHEN, CDR2 SYDVKM. This chain's CDR3 is CASSSLGQGGGYGYTF. CDR3 in DNA: TGTGCCAGCAGTTCCCTCGGACAGGGGGGTGGATATGGCTACACCTTC.

The genes are TRBV9 and TRBJ2-7, with 10 nucleotides matching TRBD1. The CDR3 runs to 15 residues. Per the germline V gene, CDR1 is SGDLS and CDR2 is YYNGEE. Losses at the gene ends were 0 bases for V and 3 bases for J; bases not matched to a gene: 3. CDR3 DNA: TGTGCCAGCAGCGTAGGACAGGGGGCCGACTACGAGCAGTACTTC. It yields the protein CASSVGQGADYEQYF.

CDR3 in DNA: TGTGCCAGCAGCTTAATAGGGGTTAATTCACCCCTCCACTTT. Translating it yields CASSLIGVNSPLHF. The chain has TRBV7-4 and TRBJ1-6; D possibly corresponds to TRBD1 (5 bases). V was shortened by 2 bases and J by 6 bases, with 8 bases between the two germline ends. The CDR3 is 14 residues long. CDR1 is SGHVT, CDR2 SQSDAQ, per germline.

The V gene is TRBV19, the J gene TRBJ2-1, with TRBD2 matching 8 bases. V lost 2 bases, J lost 9 bases, and 18 bases stayed unmatched. Germline loops: CDR1 LNHDA, CDR2 SQIVND (reference sequence). The CDR3 spans 18 residues. CDR3 coding DNA: TGTGCCAGTAGTATATCCTCCCCGGGGACTAGTTATTATAGTGAGCAGTTCTTC. Amino acids: CASSISSPGTSYYSEQFF. Together with reference TRBV19 and TRBJ2-1, the CDR3 gives the full variable domain: DGGITQSPKYLFRKEGQNVTLSCEQNLNHDAMYWYRQDPGQGLRLIYYSQIVNDFQKGDIAEGYSVSREKKESFPLTVTSAQKNPTAFYLCASSISSPGTSYYSEQFFGPGTRLTVL.

The chain links TRBV3-1 (or the pseudogene TRBV3-2) to TRBJ1-4; no clear D. The CDR3 has 17 amino acids. Germline CDR1 reads LGHDT; CDR2 reads YNNKEL (reference sequence). The V gene lost 0 bases and the J gene lost 0 bases, with 11 bases spanning the gap. The CDR3 loop reads CASSQDHEAATNEKLFF. CDR3 in DNA: TGTGCCAGCAGCCAAGATCACGAGGCAGCAACTAATGAAAAACTGTTTTTT.

The chain joins TRBV29-1 to TRBJ1-1; the match to TRBD1 covers 8 bases. J was trimmed by 2 bases and V by 7 bases; bases with no gene match: 3. This CDR3 is 12 amino acids long. Germline CDR1 is SQVTM and CDR2 is ANQGSEA. For the CDR3, the DNA is TGCAGCGGTGGGACAGGAAACACTGAAGCTTTCTTT. It codes for CSGGTGNTEAFF.